This T cell receptor (beta chain) was retrieved from a study of blood T cells in healthy people across ages. Study at large: For every two T cells, template switching captured about one barcoded beta molecule. Study-wide points: Measured against age, TCR beta diversity per million T cells decreased in a roughly linear manner.

Every sample had a minimum of 6 million PBMCs isolated. Germline V gene lookup returns CDR1 SGHTA and CDR2 FQGNSA. Trimming cost V 2 bases and J 5 bases; bases outside gene matches: 12. This CDR3 region has 17 residues. As concerns this clonotype: The target antigen is unknown.

A second PCR of roughly 7 to 11 cycles used a sample-barcoded 5' primer and a J-beta primer mix. Each CDR3 protein gets one entry after TCRdb re-called the 5' RACE reads with MiXCR. The table records around 1,800,000 distinct CDR3 sequences, roughly two fifths of them present only once. V gene TRBV7-2 combines with J gene TRBJ2-3, with 8 bases fitting TRBD2. This clonotype originated in a human donor in good health. The sequencing input was blood. The CDR3 bases are TGTGCCAGCAGCTTAATTAATTGGCGGGGGGAGGGAGATACGCAGTATTTT. Translated: CASSLINWRGEGDTQYF.